The TCR beta chain under discussion was sequenced for a study of early T cells in non-severe SARS-CoV-2 infection. The overall study: Sequencing was performed on bulk RNA from unsorted whole blood, leaving chains unpaired.

A single record per CDR3 protein comes from TCRdb applying MiXCR to the 5' RACE reads. The data show about 28,000 distinct CDR3 sequences, 5.6% seen once. Per the germline V gene, CDR1 is LGHDT and CDR2 is YNNKEL (reference sequence). Trimming removed 3 bases from V and 4 bases from J, with 4 bases in between. This CDR3 is 12 amino acids long. The sequence derives from an adult who was a healthcare worker with PCR-confirmed SARS-CoV-2 infection or an uninfected control (not recorded which). The chain couples TRBV3-1 to TRBJ1-5, with D unresolved. The material sequenced was whole blood. The CDR3 sequence: CASSHLNQPQHF. DNA of the CDR3: TGTGCCAGCAGCCATCTAAATCAGCCCCAGCATTTT.